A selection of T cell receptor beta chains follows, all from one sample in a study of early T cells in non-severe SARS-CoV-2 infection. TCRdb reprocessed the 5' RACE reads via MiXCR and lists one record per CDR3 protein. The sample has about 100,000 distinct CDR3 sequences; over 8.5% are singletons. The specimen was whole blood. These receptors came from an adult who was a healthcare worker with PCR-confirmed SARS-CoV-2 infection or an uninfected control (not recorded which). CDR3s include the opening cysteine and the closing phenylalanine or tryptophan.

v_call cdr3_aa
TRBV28 CASSLQGAQNIQYF
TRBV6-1 CASSEAPTGGQETQYF
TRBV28 CASSLAYQETQYF
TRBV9 CASSVAGSGANVLTF
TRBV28 CASSLRWTQYF
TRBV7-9 CASSYGGGNTEAFF
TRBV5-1 CASSAQEGEQYF
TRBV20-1 CSARRSSSYNSPLHF
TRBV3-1 CASSQDNRDTGELFF
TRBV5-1 CVSSPVQGAYSPFHF